Sequencing of this TCR beta chain was carried out in a study of blood T cells in healthy people across ages. PCR was performed a second time for roughly 7 to 11 cycles using a sample-barcoded 5' primer and a J-beta primer mix. TCRdb analysed the 5' RACE reads with MiXCR anew, one entry per CDR3 protein. The sample yields 1,800,000 or so distinct CDR3 sequences, around 40% seen once. The germline CDR1 and CDR2 sequences are SGHTA and FQGNSA. The junction had 7 bases not matched to a gene; V was cut back by 3 bases and J by 3 bases. This CDR3 is built from 15 residues. The gene calls are TRBV7-2 and TRBJ2-5; TRBD1 matches at 7 bases. Sequencing was done on a sample of blood. The sequence came from a human donor in good health. Here the CDR3 reads CASSFLGGREETQYF. CDR3 sequence (DNA): TGTGCCAGCAGCTTCTTAGGGGGCCGAGAAGAGACCCAGTACTTC. The full variable domain, rest sourced from reference TRBV7-2 and TRBJ2-5, is GAGVSQSPSNKVTEKGKDVELRCDPISGHTALYWYRQSLGQGLEFLIYFQGNSAPDKSGLPSDRFSAERTGGSVSTLTIQRTQQEDSAVYLCASSFLGGREETQYFGPGTRLLVL.